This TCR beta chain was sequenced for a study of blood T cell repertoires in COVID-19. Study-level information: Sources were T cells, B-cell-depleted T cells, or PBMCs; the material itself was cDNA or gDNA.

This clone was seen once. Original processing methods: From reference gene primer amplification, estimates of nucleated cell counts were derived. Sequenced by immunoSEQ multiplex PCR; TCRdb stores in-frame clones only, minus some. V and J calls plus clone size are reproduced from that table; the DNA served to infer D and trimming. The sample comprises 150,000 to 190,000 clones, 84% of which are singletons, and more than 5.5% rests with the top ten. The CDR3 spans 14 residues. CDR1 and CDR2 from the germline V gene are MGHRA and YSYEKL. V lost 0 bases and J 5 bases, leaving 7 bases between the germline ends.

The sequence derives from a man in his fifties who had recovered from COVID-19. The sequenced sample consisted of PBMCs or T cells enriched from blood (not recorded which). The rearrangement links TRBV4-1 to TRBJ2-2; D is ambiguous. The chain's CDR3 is CASSQDSQTGELFF. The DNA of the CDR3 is TGCGCCAGCAGCCAAGATTCGCAGACCGGGGAGCTGTTTTTT.